This T cell receptor (beta chain) was recovered during a study of graft-versus-host responses after intestinal transplantation. Looking at the study overall: Every recipient had anti-thymocyte globulin induction and two to four years of tacrolimus plus steroids.

Notes on the study in general: GvH clones appeared in recipient marrow, some first in ileum or blood. Association was observed between peak circulating GvH clone levels and early post-transplant HvG declines.

Germline V gives CDR1 SGHAT, CDR2 FQNNGV. With 3 bases removed from V and 1 base from J, the gap between germline ends came to 11 bases. CDR3 length: 15 residues. On this clone itself: Antigen specificity is unknown.

The data were produced by immunoSEQ multiplex PCR, yet TCRdb's version contains in-frame clones alone and is incomplete. Of more than 60,000 clones listed, around 90% are singletons. This chain uses TRBV11-2 with TRBJ2-3; D is unresolved. This sample comprised unstimulated CD8+ T cells sorted from spleen or lymph node cells, obtained before intestinal transplant. The TCR originated in a human donor who received an intestinal transplant. CDR3 residues: CASSLAARGTDTQYF. The CDR3 DNA sequence: TGTGCCAGCAGCTTGGCGGCCCGGGGCACAGATACGCAGTATTTT.